The entry below describes one T cell receptor beta chain. Its antigen has not been determined. Base qualities are not provided; no much larger clone lies one nucleotide away. The germline V end is reduced by 6 bases and the J end by 1 base; junction bases left unmatched: 11. From the cysteine through the phenylalanine, the CDR3 covers 16 amino acids. Solely the CDR3 DNA is kept, with 48 bases framed from the first base. CDR1 and CDR2 are drawn from the germline V gene (reference sequence): MNHEY, SMNVEV. This entry comes from a study of control samples from healthy donors and cancer patients (dated by TCRdb to 2020 to 2022). Library preparation employed the immunoSEQ multiplex PCR assay. In TCRdb, the immuneACCESS table is reduced to in-frame sequences with V and J assigned. These tables do not hold every clone; where another copy was compared, an unresolved V gene accounts for under half, and the others remain unexplained. The sample table contains under 85,000 clones; only one count was recorded for approximately 89% of them. The biggest ten clones account for around 5.5% of the sample.

Sequencing input: PBMCs. The sequence was obtained from a man aged 60-69 years with colorectal cancer. The rearrangement combines TRBV27 with TRBJ1-1; 7 central bases correspond to TRBD1. The nucleotides are TGTGCCAGCAGGGCCAAGGGGGCCGTGGGGAACACTGAAGCTTTCTTT. This encodes CASRAKGAVGNTEAFF.